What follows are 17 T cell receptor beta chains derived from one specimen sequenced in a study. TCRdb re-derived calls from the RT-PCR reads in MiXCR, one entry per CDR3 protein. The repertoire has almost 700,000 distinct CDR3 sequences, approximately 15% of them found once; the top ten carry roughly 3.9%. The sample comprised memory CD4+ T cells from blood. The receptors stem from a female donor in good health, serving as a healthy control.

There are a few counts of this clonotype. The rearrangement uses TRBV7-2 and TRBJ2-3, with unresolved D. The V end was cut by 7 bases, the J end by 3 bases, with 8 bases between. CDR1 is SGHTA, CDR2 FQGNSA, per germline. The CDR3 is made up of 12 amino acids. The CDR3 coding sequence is TGTGCCAGCAATGAGAGGACAGATACGCAGTATTTT. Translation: CASNERTDTQYF.

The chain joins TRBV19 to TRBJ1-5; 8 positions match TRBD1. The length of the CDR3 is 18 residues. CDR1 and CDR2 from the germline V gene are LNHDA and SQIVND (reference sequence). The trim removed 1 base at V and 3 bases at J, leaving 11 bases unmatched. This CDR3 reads CASSIAPPGQADNQPQHF. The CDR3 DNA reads TGTGCCAGTAGTATAGCTCCGCCGGGACAGGCAGACAATCAGCCCCAGCATTTT.

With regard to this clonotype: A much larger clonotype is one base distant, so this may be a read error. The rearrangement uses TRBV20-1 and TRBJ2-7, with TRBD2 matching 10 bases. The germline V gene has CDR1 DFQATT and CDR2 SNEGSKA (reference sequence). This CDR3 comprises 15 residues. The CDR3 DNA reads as TGCAGTGCTAGACCTAGGACTAGCGGTCGGTACGAGCGGTACTTC. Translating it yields CSARPRTSGRYERYF.

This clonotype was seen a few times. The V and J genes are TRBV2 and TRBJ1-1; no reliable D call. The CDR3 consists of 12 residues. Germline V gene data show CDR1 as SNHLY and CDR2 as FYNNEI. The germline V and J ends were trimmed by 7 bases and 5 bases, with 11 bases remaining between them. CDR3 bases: TGTGCCAGCAATAGCCCAAAGACTGAAGCTTTCTTT. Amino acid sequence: CASNSPKTEAFF.

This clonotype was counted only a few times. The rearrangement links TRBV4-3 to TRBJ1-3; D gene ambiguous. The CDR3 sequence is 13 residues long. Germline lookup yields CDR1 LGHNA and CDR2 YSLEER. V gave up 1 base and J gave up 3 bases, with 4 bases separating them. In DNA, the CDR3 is TGCGCCAGCAGCCAAGGGGATGGAAACACCATATATTTT. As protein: CASSQGDGNTIYF.

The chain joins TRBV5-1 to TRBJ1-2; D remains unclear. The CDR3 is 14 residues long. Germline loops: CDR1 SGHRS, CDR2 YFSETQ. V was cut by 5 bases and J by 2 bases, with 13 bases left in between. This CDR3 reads CASSVEGRNYGYTF. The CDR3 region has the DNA TGCGCCAGCAGTGTCGAGGGAAGGAACTATGGCTACACCTTC.

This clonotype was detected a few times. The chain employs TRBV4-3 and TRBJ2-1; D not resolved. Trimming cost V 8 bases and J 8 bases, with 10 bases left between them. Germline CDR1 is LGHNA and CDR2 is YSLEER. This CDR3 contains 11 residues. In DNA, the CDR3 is TGCGCCAGCGGCCGCGGCGATGAGCAGTTCTTC. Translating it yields CASGRGDEQFF.

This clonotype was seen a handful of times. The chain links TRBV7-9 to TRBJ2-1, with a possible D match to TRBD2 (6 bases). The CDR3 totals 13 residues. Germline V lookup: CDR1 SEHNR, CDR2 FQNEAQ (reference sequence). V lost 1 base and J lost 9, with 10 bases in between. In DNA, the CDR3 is TGTGCCAGCAGCTTAGATCTAGCGAGTGAGCAGTTCTTC. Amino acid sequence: CASSLDLASEQFF.

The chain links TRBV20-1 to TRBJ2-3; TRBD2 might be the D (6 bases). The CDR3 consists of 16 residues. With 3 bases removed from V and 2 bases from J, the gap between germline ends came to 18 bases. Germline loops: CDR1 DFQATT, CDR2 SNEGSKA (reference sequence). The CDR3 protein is CSASMEGPTSTDTQYF. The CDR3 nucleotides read TGCAGTGCTAGTATGGAGGGACCAACCTCCACAGATACGCAGTATTTT.

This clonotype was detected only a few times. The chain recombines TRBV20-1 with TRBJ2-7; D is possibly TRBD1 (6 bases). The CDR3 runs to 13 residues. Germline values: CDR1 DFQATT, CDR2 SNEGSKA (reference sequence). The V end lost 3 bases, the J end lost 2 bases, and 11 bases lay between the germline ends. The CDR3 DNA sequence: TGCAGTGCTAGTCCAGGGGCTACCTACGAGCAGTACTTC. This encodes CSASPGATYEQYF.

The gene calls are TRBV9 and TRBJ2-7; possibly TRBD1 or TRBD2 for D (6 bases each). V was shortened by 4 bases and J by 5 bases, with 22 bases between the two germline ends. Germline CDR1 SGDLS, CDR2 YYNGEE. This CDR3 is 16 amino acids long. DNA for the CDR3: TGTGCCAGCAGCCAAATCGATAGGGGGGCTGTGCACGAGCAGTACTTC. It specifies CASSQIDRGAVHEQYF.

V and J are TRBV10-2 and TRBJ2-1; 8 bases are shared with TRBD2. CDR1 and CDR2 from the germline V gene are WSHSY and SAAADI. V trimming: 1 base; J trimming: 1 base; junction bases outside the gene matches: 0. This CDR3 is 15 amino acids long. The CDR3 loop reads CASSELAGSYNEQFF. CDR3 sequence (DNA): TGCGCCAGCAGTGAGTTAGCGGGGTCCTACAATGAGCAGTTCTTC.

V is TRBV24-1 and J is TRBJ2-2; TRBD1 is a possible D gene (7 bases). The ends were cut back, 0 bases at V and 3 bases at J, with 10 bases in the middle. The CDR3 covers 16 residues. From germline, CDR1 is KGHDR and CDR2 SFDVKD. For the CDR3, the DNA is TGTGCCACCAGTGATTTGGGAGGGGGCGACACCGGGGAGCTGTTTTTT. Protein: CATSDLGGGDTGELFF.

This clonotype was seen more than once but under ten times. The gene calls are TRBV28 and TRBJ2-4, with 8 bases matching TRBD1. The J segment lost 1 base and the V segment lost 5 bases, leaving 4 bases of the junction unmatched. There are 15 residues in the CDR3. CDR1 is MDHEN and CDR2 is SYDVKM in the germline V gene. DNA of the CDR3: TGTGCCAGCAGTGACAGGGGTCACGCCAAAAACATTCAGTACTTC. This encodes CASSDRGHAKNIQYF.

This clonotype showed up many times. In nucleotides, the CDR3 is TGCAGCGCCACTAAAATCACAGGCGGCTACACCTTC. Encoded protein: CSATKITGGYTF. The chain recombines TRBV29-1 with TRBJ1-2; D is possibly TRBD1 (5 bases). Per germline, CDR1 SQVTM and CDR2 ANQGSEA. V gave up 7 bases and J gave up 8 bases, with 17 bases separating them. This CDR3 is 12 amino acids long.

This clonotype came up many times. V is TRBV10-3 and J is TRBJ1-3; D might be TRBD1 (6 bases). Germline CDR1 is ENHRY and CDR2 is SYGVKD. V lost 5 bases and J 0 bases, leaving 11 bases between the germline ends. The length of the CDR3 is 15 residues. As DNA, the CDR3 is TGTGCCATCAGTCCCGGGACAAGCTCTGGAAACACCATATATTTT. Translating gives CAISPGTSSGNTIYF.

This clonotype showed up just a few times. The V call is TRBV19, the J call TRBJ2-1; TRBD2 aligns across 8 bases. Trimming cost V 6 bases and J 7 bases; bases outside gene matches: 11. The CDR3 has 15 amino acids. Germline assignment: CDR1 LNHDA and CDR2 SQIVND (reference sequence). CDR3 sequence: CASSPGTSYGNEQFF. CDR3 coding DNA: TGTGCCAGTAGCCCGGGGACTAGTTATGGTAATGAGCAGTTCTTC.